This record looks at one TCR beta chain sequence and its context. Trimming removed 3 bases at V and 4 bases at J, with 10 bases between. The CDR3 extends over 14 amino acids. This sample was included in a study of long-term antiretroviral therapy in people with HIV. The run of the v3.0 immunoSEQ assay was at survey level. The table came from immunoSEQ multiplex PCR; TCRdb's copy has only in-frame clones and leaves some out. Of 25,000 to 35,000 clones listed, over 85% are singletons. This receptor was identified in a man aged 35 to 55 with HIV. The input for sequencing was unsorted PBMCs, taken 6.2 years after starting antiretroviral therapy. The chain couples TRBV5-3 to TRBJ2-2; possible D gene TRBD1, 6 bases. TRBV5-3 falls under the ORF class, with uncertain function. CDR3 sequence reads: CARSSRGFTGELFF. DNA of the CDR3: TGTGCCAGAAGCTCCAGGGGTTTCACCGGGGAGCTGTTTTTT.